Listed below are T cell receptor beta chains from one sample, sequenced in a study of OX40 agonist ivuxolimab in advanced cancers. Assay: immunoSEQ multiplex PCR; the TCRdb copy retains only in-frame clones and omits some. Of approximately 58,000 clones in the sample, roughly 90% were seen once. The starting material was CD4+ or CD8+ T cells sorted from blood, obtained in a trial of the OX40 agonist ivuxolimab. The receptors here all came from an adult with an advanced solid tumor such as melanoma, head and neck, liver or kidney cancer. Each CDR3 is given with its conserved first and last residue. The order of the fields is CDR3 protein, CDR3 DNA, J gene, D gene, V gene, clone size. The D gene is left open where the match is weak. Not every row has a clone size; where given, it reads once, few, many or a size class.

CASSRPQETQYF | TGCGCCAGCAGCCGACCCCAAGAGACCCAGTACTTC | TRBJ2-5 | - | TRBV5-1 | -
CASSFSTGTQDNEQFF | TGTGCCAGCAGTTTCTCAACCGGGACACAGGACAATGAGCAGTTCTTC | TRBJ2-1 | - | TRBV27 | -
CASRPDRGSWSGELFF | TGTGCCAGCAGACCTGACAGGGGCTCTTGGTCCGGGGAGCTGTTTTTT | TRBJ2-2 | TRBD1 | TRBV2 | -
CASSYSNQYGYTF | TGTGCCAGCAGTTACTCGAATCAGTATGGCTACACCTTC | TRBJ1-2 | - | TRBV6-5 | once
CASSAYQGAGELFF | TGTGCCAGTAGTGCATATCAGGGGGCCGGGGAGCTGTTTTTT | TRBJ2-2 | TRBD1 | TRBV19 | -
CSVELQMNTEAFF | TGCAGCGTTGAGTTACAGATGAACACTGAAGCTTTCTTT | TRBJ1-1 | - | TRBV29-1 | once
CASIPRDFSNQPQHF | TGTGCCAGCATCCCCCGGGATTTTAGCAATCAGCCCCAGCATTTT | TRBJ1-5 | - | TRBV6-6 | few
CASSLGTSTDTQYF | TGCGCCAGCAGCTTGGGGACTTCCACAGATACGCAGTATTTT | TRBJ2-3 | - | TRBV5-1 | -
CASRSGGSGEQYF | TGCGCCAGCAGATCAGGGGGCTCTGGCGAGCAGTACTTC | TRBJ2-7 | TRBD1 | TRBV10-1 | -
CASSHNNQPQHF | TGTGCCAGCAGTCACAACAATCAGCCCCAGCATTTT | TRBJ1-5 | - | TRBV2 | -
CASSSGQGNTEAFF | TGTGCCAGCAGCTCGGGACAGGGTAACACTGAAGCTTTCTTT | TRBJ1-1 | TRBD1 | TRBV5-4 | -
CASSELPTSGRSTDTQYF | TGTGCCAGCAGTGAACTCCCGACTAGCGGGAGAAGCACAGATACGCAGTATTTT | TRBJ2-3 | TRBD2 | TRBV6-1 | -